This T cell receptor (beta chain) emerged from a study of T cell repertoires in ileal Crohn's disease. This CDR3 comprises 12 residues. V shed 5 bases and J 4 bases; nucleotides not matched to a gene: 2. Germline-derived CDR1 and CDR2 are SGHRS and YFSETQ. Note on this clone: No antigen is known for it.

Sample time point: neoterminal ileum biopsy at postoperative endoscopy, about 6 months after surgery. Eligibility required adulthood, ileal or ileocolonic Crohn's disease and indicated ileocolonic resection. General observations from the study: Within the first postoperative year, endoscopy came at median about 6.9 months. Endoscopic recurrence occurred in every patient whose clonality exceeded 26.8%.

Clones were read by immunoSEQ multiplex PCR, and TCRdb kept only the in-frame ones, dropping some. There are some 10,000 clones in the sample; roughly 78% occur only once, and 15% to 20% lies in the top ten. This receptor was identified in an adult with Crohn's disease. Sequenced input: ileal tissue. This sequence joins TRBV5-1 and TRBJ1-1, with 7 bases that match TRBD1. The CDR3 protein is CASREGATEAFF. CDR3 coding DNA: TGCGCCAGCAGGGAGGGGGCCACTGAAGCTTTCTTT.